These 32 T cell receptor beta chains share one sample of origin, sequenced in a study of blood T cell repertoires in COVID-19. Repertoires were generated with immunoSEQ multiplex PCR, while TCRdb's copy carries only in-frame clones and drops some. The data hold 70,000 or so clones, with around nine tenths observed a single time. Source material: peripheral blood. The receptor set was obtained from a human donor in a cohort sampled during active COVID-19.

The chain links TRBV28 to TRBJ1-6; TRBD1 aligns across 7 bases. This CDR3 region has 17 residues. Unmatched junction bases numbered 7, after V lost 5 bases and J lost 0 bases. Germline V gene lookup returns CDR1 MDHEN and CDR2 SYDVKM. The CDR3 sequence is CASSIGQESSYNSPLHF. As DNA, the CDR3 is TGTGCCAGCAGTATCGGACAGGAGAGCTCCTATAATTCACCCCTCCACTTT.

The V call is TRBV4-1, the J call TRBJ1-1; 7 bases are shared with TRBD1. The junction had 9 bases not matched to a gene; V was cut back by 2 bases and J by 6 bases. Germline V lookup: CDR1 MGHRA, CDR2 YSYEKL. The CDR3 length is 15 residues. In DNA, the CDR3 is TGCGCCAGCAGCCAACACAGGGGTAGTTTGGCTGAAGCTTTCTTT. As protein: CASSQHRGSLAEAFF.

This clone has only one observation. The chain employs TRBV2 and TRBJ1-3; no clear D. The V gene's germline CDR1 is SNHLY and CDR2 FYNNEI. Trimming shortened V by 6 bases and J by 4 bases, and 19 bases separated the two germline ends. CDR3 length: 16 amino acids. CDR3 region: CASRGYEDWVGNTIYF. DNA of the CDR3: TGTGCCAGCAGGGGTTACGAGGACTGGGTCGGAAACACCATATATTTT.

The chain employs TRBV6-5 and TRBJ1-1; a possible D gene is TRBD1 (6 bases). The CDR3 sequence is 14 residues long. V gave up 8 bases and J gave up 4 bases, with 17 bases separating them. Per germline, CDR1 MNHEY and CDR2 SVGAGI. CDR3 loop: CASSGEGESTEAFF. CDR3 DNA sequence: TGTGCCAGCTCGGGGGAGGGGGAAAGCACTGAAGCTTTCTTT.

This sequence joins TRBV28 and TRBJ1-4; D may be TRBD1 (6 bases). Trimming removed 5 bases from V and 6 bases from J, with 16 bases in between. This CDR3 has 15 amino acids. Per the germline V gene, CDR1 is MDHEN and CDR2 is SYDVKM. DNA for the CDR3: TGTGCCAGCAGTGGATCAGGGGAAGGGGATGAAAAACTGTTTTTT. It yields the protein CASSGSGEGDEKLFF.

The chain joins TRBV9 to TRBJ1-2; 8 bases fit TRBD1. The CDR3 covers 13 residues. Losses at the gene ends were 4 bases for V and 6 bases for J; bases not matched to a gene: 5. Germline lookup yields CDR1 SGDLS and CDR2 YYNGEE. The CDR3 region has the DNA TGTGCCAGCAGCTCCGGACAGGGTAATGGCTACACCTTC. Protein: CASSSGQGNGYTF.

This clone was picked up one time. The V call is TRBV30, the J call TRBJ1-2, with unresolved D. Germline CDR1 reads GTSNPN; CDR2 reads SVGIG (reference sequence). This CDR3 contains 14 residues. Trimming cost V 7 bases and J 5 bases, with 20 bases left between them. This chain's CDR3 is CASSPGVGPYGYTF. The CDR3 DNA sequence: TGTGCCTCGTCCCCGGGTGTCGGTCCATATGGCTACACCTTC.

V and J are TRBV18 and TRBJ1-5, with D possibly TRBD1 on 5 matching bases. The CDR3 covers 14 residues. V was trimmed by 5 bases and J by 0 bases, leaving 8 bases between them. CDR1 and CDR2 (germline): KGHSH, LQKENI. CDR3 loop: CASSAQGSNQPQHF. The CDR3 DNA sequence: TGTGCCAGCTCAGCTCAGGGTAGCAATCAGCCCCAGCATTTT.

The chain has TRBV27 and TRBJ1-5; 9 bases are shared with TRBD1. Germline V CDR1 and CDR2: MNHEY, SMNVEV (reference sequence). V lost 5 bases and J lost 4; bases outside the gene matches: 6. The CDR3 length is 15 residues. Here the CDR3 reads CASSMGQGGNQPQHF. The CDR3 region has the DNA TGTGCCAGCAGTATGGGACAGGGAGGGAATCAGCCCCAGCATTTT.

The V gene is TRBV6-1, the J gene TRBJ1-5, with 10 bases lining up with TRBD1. This CDR3 contains 16 residues. Unmatched junction bases numbered 12, after V lost 2 bases and J lost 11 bases. CDR1 MNHNS and CDR2 SASEGT come from the germline V gene. The CDR3 region is CASSESGTGASIAQHF. The CDR3 DNA sequence: TGTGCCAGCAGTGAATCGGGGACAGGGGCGAGTATAGCCCAGCATTTT.

The genes are TRBV19 and TRBJ2-7, with TRBD1 identical over 7 bases. V shed 1 base, J shed 5 bases, and the junction held 5 bases outside the gene matches. The germline V gene has CDR1 LNHDA and CDR2 SQIVND (reference sequence). The length of the CDR3 is 14 residues. The CDR3 nucleotides read TGTGCCAGTAGTATAGCGGAACAGGGGCACGAGCAGTACTTC. It translates to CASSIAEQGHEQYF.

This chain's CDR3 is CASSWPGSNQPQHF. The CDR3, as DNA: TGTGCCAGCAGTTGGCCCGGGAGCAATCAGCCCCAGCATTTT. V gene TRBV6-5 combines with J gene TRBJ1-5; no clear D gene. The V end was cut by 4 bases, the J end by 1 base, with 8 bases between. Germline loops: CDR1 MNHEY, CDR2 SVGAGI. The length of the CDR3 is 14 residues.

The chain recombines TRBV3-1 (or the pseudogene TRBV3-2) with TRBJ2-7, with D perhaps TRBD2 (5 bases). Germline V lookup: CDR1 LGHDT, CDR2 YNNKEL (reference sequence). Trimming cost V 2 bases and J 2 bases, with 7 bases left between them. The CDR3 is 13 residues long. The CDR3 DNA reads as TGTGCCAGCAGCCAAAGGAGGACCTACGAGCAGTACTTC. Encoded protein: CASSQRRTYEQYF.

Remarks on this clone: Other DNA sequences in this specimen translate into the identical CDR3. The J gene is TRBJ2-3, the V gene TRBV11-2; D perhaps matches TRBD2 (7 bases). The germline CDR1 and CDR2 sequences are SGHAT and FQNNGV. The CDR3 totals 16 residues. Trimming removed 0 bases at V and 2 bases at J, with 12 bases between. The CDR3, as DNA: TGTGCCAGCAGCTTAGAATTCGCGGGGGCCACAGATACGCAGTATTTT. Its protein is CASSLEFAGATDTQYF.

This chain uses TRBV19 with TRBJ2-7, with D maybe TRBD1 (5 bases). Per the germline V gene, CDR1 is LNHDA and CDR2 is SQIVND (reference sequence). The CDR3 has 14 amino acids. V lost 5 bases and J 7 bases, leaving 18 bases between the germline ends. CDR3 bases: TGTGCCAGTAGTGTGGGGCTTGGGTTTGAAGAGCAGTACTTC. It specifies CASSVGLGFEEQYF.

This clone was detected once. The V and J genes are TRBV27 and TRBJ1-1; D possibly corresponds to TRBD1 (5 bases). There are 13 residues in the CDR3. Trimming took off 5 bases at V and 2 bases at J, with 9 bases between the two ends. The germline CDR1 and CDR2 sequences are MNHEY and SMNVEV (reference sequence). CDR3 bases: TGTGCCAGCAGTAGACAGTTAAACACTGAAGCTTTCTTT. Translated, it gives CASSRQLNTEAFF.

The rearrangement uses TRBV3-1 (or the pseudogene TRBV3-2) and TRBJ2-4, with TRBD2 matching 15 bases. The CDR3 extends over 16 amino acids. Trimming took 1 base from V and 9 from J; bases not matched to a gene: 4. Per germline, CDR1 LGHDT and CDR2 YNNKEL (reference sequence). Here the CDR3 reads CASSQGTSGGAGIQYF. The CDR3 coding sequence is TGTGCCAGCAGCCAAGGGACTAGCGGGGGGGCCGGCATTCAGTACTTC.

The chain carries TRBV4-2 and TRBJ1-1; possible D gene TRBD1, 5 bases. From germline, CDR1 is LGHNA and CDR2 YNFKEQ. The CDR3 covers 18 residues. V dropped 0 bases and J dropped 1 base, with 18 bases sitting between them. In DNA form, the CDR3 reads TGTGCCAGCAGCCAAGATCTGAAGATCTTGGACAAGAACACTGAAGCTTTCTTT. Protein: CASSQDLKILDKNTEAFF.

The rearrangement joins TRBV28 to TRBJ1-6, with 8 bases aligning to TRBD1. CDR3 length equals 17 residues. Germline V gene data show CDR1 as MDHEN and CDR2 as SYDVKM. The J segment lost 2 bases and the V segment lost 4 bases, leaving 7 bases of the junction unmatched. The DNA for the CDR3 is TGTGCCAGCAGTTCCGGACAGGGCAAAGCCTATAATTCACCCCTCCACTTT. Its protein is CASSSGQGKAYNSPLHF.

CDR3 sequence: CASSWGGDEQYF. DNA of the CDR3: TGCGCCAGCAGCTGGGGGGGAGACGAGCAGTACTTC. The rearrangement joins TRBV5-1 to TRBJ2-7; TRBD2 aligns across 7 bases. The CDR3 totals 12 residues. The trim removed 3 bases at V and 5 bases at J, leaving 2 bases unmatched. Germline CDR1 reads SGHRS; CDR2 reads YFSETQ.

This chain links TRBV19 with TRBJ1-4; weak D call: TRBD1 (5 bases). Germline CDR1 is LNHDA and CDR2 is SQIVND (reference sequence). Trimming pared 3 bases from V and 8 bases from J, leaving 16 bases between. This CDR3 spans 15 amino acids. Here the CDR3 DNA reads TGTGCCAGTAGTATGGGGAATTGGGGCCGAGAAAAACTGTTTTTT. This translates into CASSMGNWGREKLFF.

This clone has just a few counts. The chain is built from TRBV25-1 and TRBJ2-6, with TRBD1 matching 9 bases. Germline V gene sequence: CDR1 MGHDK, CDR2 SYGVNS. CDR3 length: 17 amino acids. J was trimmed by 2 bases and V by 4 bases; bases with no gene match: 6. The chain's CDR3 is CASSVDTGGTGANVLTF. CDR3 DNA sequence: TGTGCCAGCAGTGTCGACACAGGGGGCACTGGGGCCAACGTCCTGACTTTC.

The DNA for the CDR3 is TGTGCCAGCAGTTTTGGAAACAGACAGCCCCAGCATTTT. It yields the protein CASSFGNRQPQHF. This chain connects TRBV27 to TRBJ1-5, with D unclear. The CDR3 is 13 residues long. Germline V gene lookup returns CDR1 MNHEY and CDR2 SMNVEV (reference sequence). V was clipped by 3 bases and J by 7 bases, with 10 bases between them.

This sequence joins TRBV19 and TRBJ2-7; TRBD2 agrees at 12 bases. V lost 4 bases to trimming and J lost 5 bases; unmatched junction nucleotides: 3. Germline values: CDR1 LNHDA, CDR2 SQIVND (reference sequence). The CDR3 loop spans 14 amino acids. The CDR3 loop is CASSTSGGANEQYF. The CDR3 region has the DNA TGTGCCAGTAGTACTAGCGGGGGGGCCAACGAGCAGTACTTC. The variable domain in full, with the rest retrieved from reference TRBV19 and TRBJ2-7, is DGGITQSPKYLFRKEGQNVTLSCEQNLNHDAMYWYRQDPGQGLRLIYYSQIVNDFQKGDIAEGYSVSREKKESFPLTVTSAQKNPTAFYLCASSTSGGANEQYFGPGTRLTVT.

This chain connects TRBV6-6 to TRBJ1-6; 7 bases line up with TRBD1. This CDR3 contains 16 residues. Germline lookup yields CDR1 MNHNY and CDR2 SVGAGI (reference sequence). The V segment lost 5 bases and the J segment 3 bases; nucleotides outside the gene matches: 7. CDR3 protein: CASSRDRAVYNSPLHF. The CDR3 nucleotides read TGTGCCAGCAGTCGCGACAGGGCTGTCTATAATTCACCCCTCCACTTT.

The DNA for the CDR3 is TGTGCCAGCAGCTTTGGGCTTGAGTTTAGCGGACTCTATGGTGAGCAGTTCTTC. Protein sequence: CASSFGLEFSGLYGEQFF. The chain joins TRBV7-8 to TRBJ2-1; D may be TRBD2 (6 bases). Trimming removed 3 bases at V and 9 bases at J, with 27 bases between. Germline assignment: CDR1 SGHVS and CDR2 FQNEAQ. This CDR3 spans 18 amino acids.

Regarding this clone: A junction boundary mismatches the germline segment, possibly from a read error. The rearrangement links TRBV6-4 to TRBJ1-3; D remains unclear. There are 11 residues in the CDR3. The germline gives CDR1 MRHNA, CDR2 SNTAGT. CDR3 nucleotides: TGTGCCAGCAGTGACGAAAGCCACGCCCAATTT. This sequence encodes CASSDESHAQF.

The chain links TRBV24-1 to TRBJ1-2, with D uncertain. CDR3 length: 13 amino acids. Trimming stripped 4 bases from V and 7 bases from J, with 12 bases between. Germline V gene sequence: CDR1 KGHDR, CDR2 SFDVKD. CDR3 nucleotide sequence: TGTGCCACCAGTGACGGGTCCCCTCCTGGCTACACCTTC. This codes for CATSDGSPPGYTF.

The chain links TRBV5-1 to TRBJ1-1, with D perhaps TRBD1 (5 bases). Germline lookup yields CDR1 SGHRS and CDR2 YFSETQ. This CDR3 has 15 amino acids. Trimming removed 0 bases from V and 2 bases from J, with 11 bases in between. CDR3 bases: TGCGCCAGCAGCTTGGGGTGGGGCGCAAACACTGAAGCTTTCTTT. It encodes CASSLGWGANTEAFF.

The CDR3: CASSYFPRDKYEQYF. CDR3 sequence (DNA): TGTGCCAGCAGTTACTTCCCACGGGACAAGTACGAGCAGTACTTC. The rearrangement joins TRBV6-2 or TRBV6-3 to TRBJ2-7, with D perhaps matching TRBD1 (6 bases). Trimming removed 1 base at V and 4 bases at J, with 14 bases between. The CDR3 loop spans 15 amino acids. Germline V lookup: CDR1 MNHEY, CDR2 SVGEGT.

This rearrangement joins TRBV18 to TRBJ1-5; 7 bases match TRBD1. The CDR3 totals 17 residues. Germline-derived CDR1 and CDR2 are KGHSH and LQKENI. The trim removed 3 bases at V and 5 bases at J, leaving 13 bases unmatched. This CDR3 reads CASSPPPRQGVDQPQHF. CDR3 sequence (DNA): TGTGCCAGCTCACCTCCACCTCGACAGGGAGTGGATCAGCCCCAGCATTTT.

V is TRBV30 and J is TRBJ2-7; 7 bases match TRBD2. Germline V gene sequence: CDR1 GTSNPN, CDR2 SVGIG (reference sequence). This CDR3 is built from 13 residues. V trimming: 0 bases; J trimming: 4 bases; junction bases outside the gene matches: 3. CDR3 region: CAWSVGGIYEQYF. The CDR3 DNA is TGTGCCTGGAGTGTCGGGGGGATATACGAGCAGTACTTC.